What follows are 13 T cell receptor beta chains derived from one specimen sequenced in a study of T cells expressing NK-cell markers. TCRdb reprocessed the 5' RACE reads and stores each CDR3 protein as one record, lacking DNA. The sample's table shows roughly 380,000 distinct CDR3 sequences. The sample consisted of blood T cells: a sorted CD56 or NKG2C T cell subset, CD4+ or CD8+ T cells, or bulk PBMC T cells (not recorded which). The receptor source for this set is a man aged 18 to 69 in good health.

V is TRBV20-1 and J is TRBJ1-4; absent DNA, TCRdb's TRBD1 call cannot be checked. Germline-derived CDR1 and CDR2 are DFQATT and SNEGSKA (reference sequence). CDR3 length: 14 residues. The CDR3 sequence is CSARGQGGGEKLFF.

This chain links TRBV5-1 with TRBJ2-5. The CDR3 is 14 residues long. Germline CDR1 and CDR2: SGHRS and YFSETQ. CDR3 region: CASSWDRGKETQYF.

The rearrangement links TRBV9 to TRBJ1-1; TCRdb returns TRBD1, unconfirmable since there is no DNA. The CDR3 has 14 amino acids. CDR1 is SGDLS and CDR2 is YYNGEE in the germline V gene. CDR3 region: CASSHMGDIPEAFF.

The V call is TRBV6-1, the J call TRBJ2-5; TCRdb indicates TRBD1, and absent DNA this call remains unverified. The CDR3 runs 14 residues. From germline, CDR1 is MNHNS and CDR2 SASEGT. Here the CDR3 reads CASRDRGQGETQYF.

The chain uses TRBV7-8 and TRBJ1-2; the TRBD1 assignment by TCRdb is unverifiable without DNA. This CDR3 region has 15 residues. Germline CDR1 reads SGHVS; CDR2 reads FQNEAQ. The CDR3 spells CASSLRQQGADGYTF.

This chain uses TRBV7-3 with TRBJ2-1; the D call of TRBD2 rests on TCRdb alone, since no DNA is present to check it. The CDR3 is made up of 14 amino acids. CDR1 is SGHTA, CDR2 FQGTGA, per germline. The CDR3 here is CASNSSGGAHEQFF.

The genes are TRBV3-1 and TRBJ1-1; TCRdb's D gene call, TRBD1, goes unchecked for lack of DNA. From germline, CDR1 is LGHDT and CDR2 YNNKEL (reference sequence). This CDR3 spans 15 amino acids. CDR3 amino acids: CASSYDSSFDQEAFF.

The V and J genes are TRBV20-1 and TRBJ1-6; TCRdb's assignment of TRBD1 cannot be checked, as there is no DNA. The CDR3 is 16 amino acids. In germline, CDR1 is DFQATT, CDR2 SNEGSKA (reference sequence). The CDR3 spells CSARDIGRLYNSPLHF.

The chain couples TRBV7-9 to TRBJ2-1; TCRdb's D call, TRBD2, is unchecked because there is no DNA. The germline gives CDR1 SEHNR, CDR2 FQNEAQ (reference sequence). There are 14 residues in the CDR3. CDR3 residues: CASSRTSQADEQFF.

The chain combines TRBV20-1 with TRBJ2-5; checking the TCRdb D call of TRBD1 is not possible without DNA. CDR3 size: 15 residues. The germline V gene encodes CDR1 DFQATT and CDR2 SNEGSKA (reference sequence). CDR3 loop: CSAHHGQGIQETQYF.

This rearrangement joins TRBV2 to TRBJ2-7; TCRdb's D call, TRBD2, is unchecked because there is no DNA. The CDR3 covers 14 residues. CDR1 is SNHLY, CDR2 FYNNEI, per germline. The CDR3 spells CASSVGLGVHEQYF.

The chain links TRBV12-3 or TRBV12-4 to TRBJ2-1; the D call from TCRdb, TRBD1, cannot be confirmed without DNA. This CDR3 has 20 amino acids. CDR3 protein: CASSPTGTGVFMSSYNEQFF.

V gene TRBV5-8 combines with J gene TRBJ2-3; TCRdb returns TRBD2, unconfirmable since there is no DNA. Germline V gene sequence: CDR1 SGHTS, CDR2 YDEGEE. The CDR3 sequence is 17 residues long. CDR3 amino acids: CASSAGTSGRSTDTQYF.